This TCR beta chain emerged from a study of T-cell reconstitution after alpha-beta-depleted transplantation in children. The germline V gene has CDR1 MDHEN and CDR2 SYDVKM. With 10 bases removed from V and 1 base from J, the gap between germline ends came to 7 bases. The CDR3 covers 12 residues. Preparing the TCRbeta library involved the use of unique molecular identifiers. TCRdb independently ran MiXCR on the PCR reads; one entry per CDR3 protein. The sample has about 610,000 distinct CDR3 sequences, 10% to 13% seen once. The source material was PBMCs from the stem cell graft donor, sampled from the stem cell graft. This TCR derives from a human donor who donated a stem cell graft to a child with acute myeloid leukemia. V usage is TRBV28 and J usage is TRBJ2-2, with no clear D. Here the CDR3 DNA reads TGTGCCACATACAGGAACACCGGGGAGCTGTTTTTT. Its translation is CATYRNTGELFF.